Below are 26 T cell receptor beta chains sequenced from a single sample in a study of blood T cells in healthy people across ages. The authors ran a second PCR of roughly 6 to 12 cycles using a sample-barcoded 5' primer and a J-beta primer mix. TCRdb reprocessed the 5' RACE reads with MiXCR, giving one entry per CDR3 protein. The sample includes 1.5 million to 2 million distinct CDR3 sequences, roughly 32% of them seen just once. Material for sequencing was blood. These receptor sequences come from a woman in her thirties in good health.

The table lists this clonotype with a few counts. V and J are TRBV20-1 and TRBJ2-5; TRBD1 matches 8 bases. Germline V gene lookup returns CDR1 DFQATT and CDR2 SNEGSKA (reference sequence). V shed 3 bases, J shed 3 bases, and the junction held 3 bases outside the gene matches. The CDR3 is 13 residues long. CDR3 sequence: CSASQGAKETQYF. CDR3 DNA: TGCAGTGCTAGTCAGGGGGCGAAAGAGACCCAGTACTTC.

This clonotype was observed at least ten times. The chain links TRBV18 to TRBJ2-3; D call uncertain. The germline V gene encodes CDR1 KGHSH and CDR2 LQKENI. The CDR3 covers 13 residues. The V and J ends lost 8 bases and 6 bases respectively, with 15 bases between them. CDR3 in DNA: TGTGCCAGCAGTCCTCCAGGCTCTGATACGCAGTATTTT. Amino acids: CASSPPGSDTQYF.

This clonotype came up a few times. The chain carries TRBV5-4 and TRBJ1-2, with D perhaps matching TRBD1 (5 bases). CDR1 and CDR2 from the germline V gene are SGHNT and YYREEE (reference sequence). Trimming shortened V by 4 bases and J by 8 bases, and 18 bases separated the two germline ends. The CDR3 loop spans 14 amino acids. The DNA for the CDR3 is TGTGCCAGCAGCGCGAGAACAGGTGGCCTAGGCTACACCTTC. It translates to CASSARTGGLGYTF.

This clonotype has just a few counts. This chain uses TRBV27 with TRBJ2-1; D is possibly TRBD2 (6 bases). Germline V gives CDR1 MNHEY, CDR2 SMNVEV (reference sequence). The CDR3 is 16 amino acids. The ends were cut back, 1 base at V and 2 bases at J, with 12 bases in the middle. CDR3 residues: CASSLLGGEAYNEQFF. In DNA, the CDR3 is TGTGCCAGCAGTTTATTAGGCGGGGAGGCCTACAATGAGCAGTTCTTC.

This clonotype appeared a few times. This may be a read error: a much more frequent sequence differs by one nucleotide. This chain links TRBV3-1 with TRBJ2-1, with a tentative D call TRBD1 (7 bases). Germline-derived CDR1 and CDR2 are LGHDT and YNNKEL (reference sequence). V shed 1 base and J shed 7 bases, with 14 bases lying between them. This CDR3 spans 15 amino acids. CDR3 in DNA: TGTGCCAGCAGCCAAGGGAGGGGGCCGGGAAATGAGCAGTTCTTC. Encoded protein: CASSQGRGPGNEQFF.

This clonotype was counted only a few times. The chain links TRBV21-1 to TRBJ2-1; TRBD2 is taken as the D call from the table, unchecked against the DNA. TRBV21-1 is noted as a pseudogene. CDR3 length: 15 amino acids. The CDR3 region is CASSGSLAGHNEQFF. In nucleotides, the CDR3 is TGTGCCAGCAGCGGGAGTCTAGCGGGACACAATGAGCAGTTCTTC.

The rearrangement links TRBV18 to TRBJ2-1, with a tentative D call TRBD2 (5 bases). The CDR3 has 13 amino acids. Germline CDR1 KGHSH, CDR2 LQKENI. V lost 5 bases and J 13 bases, leaving 18 bases between the germline ends. The CDR3 is CASSMSEDSSQFF. In nucleotides, the CDR3 is TGTGCCAGCTCAATGAGTGAGGACTCTTCTCAGTTCTTC.

The chain couples TRBV19 to TRBJ2-6; 12 positions agree with TRBD1. The V gene's germline CDR1 is LNHDA and CDR2 SQIVND (reference sequence). This CDR3 is 18 amino acids long. The V segment lost 4 bases and the J segment 4 bases; nucleotides outside the gene matches: 8. CDR3 nucleotide sequence: TGTGCCAGTAGTAAACCGGGACAGGGGGCGTTGGGGGCCAACGTCCTGACTTTC. It translates to CASSKPGQGALGANVLTF.

This sequence joins TRBV5-1 and TRBJ1-5, with TRBD1 identical over 7 bases. The CDR3 runs 16 residues. Germline V CDR1 and CDR2: SGHRS, YFSETQ. V dropped 4 bases and J dropped 2; count of bases not matched to a gene: 9. CDR3 in DNA: TGCGCCAGCAGCCCGCAGGGGGGCGGGGGCAATCAGCCCCAGCATTTT. Its translation: CASSPQGGGGNQPQHF.

Remarks on this clonotype: Mismatch with germline at one junction end may stem from a read error. This chain uses TRBV29-1 with TRBJ1-2, with 7 bases identical to TRBD1. The CDR3 is 18 amino acids. In germline, CDR1 is SQVTM, CDR2 ANQGSEA. Here the CDR3 reads CGVDSGVGGQKPNYGYTF. The DNA for the CDR3 is TGCGGCGTTGATTCAGGGGTTGGGGGACAGAAACCTAACTATGGCTACACCTTC.

The chain links TRBV20-1 to TRBJ2-3, with D uncertain. V lost 6 bases and J 6 bases, leaving 16 bases between the germline ends. CDR3 length equals 13 residues. Germline lookup yields CDR1 DFQATT and CDR2 SNEGSKA (reference sequence). Here the CDR3 reads CSAARVNWDTQYF. In DNA, the CDR3 is TGCAGTGCCGCCCGGGTGAATTGGGATACGCAGTATTTT.

The rearrangement uses TRBV5-6 and TRBJ2-3; no firm D call. The CDR3 has 12 residues. Trimming removed 4 bases at V and 4 bases at J, with 7 bases between. Per the germline V gene, CDR1 is SGHDT and CDR2 is YYEEEE. CDR3 protein: CASSAIPDTQYF. The CDR3 DNA is TGTGCCAGCAGCGCCATACCAGATACGCAGTATTTT.

This sequence joins TRBV30 and TRBJ2-4; no firm D call. The ends were cut back, 0 bases at V and 4 bases at J, with 7 bases in the middle. The CDR3 covers 13 residues. Germline assignment: CDR1 GTSNPN and CDR2 SVGIG (reference sequence). Here the CDR3 reads CAWSVSQKNIQYF. The CDR3 bases are TGTGCCTGGAGTGTATCACAGAAAAACATTCAGTACTTC. Using reference TRBV30 and TRBJ2-4 for the parts outside the CDR3, the full variable domain is SQTIHQWPATLVQPVGSPLSLECTVEGTSNPNLYWYRQAAGRGLQLLFYSVGIGQISSEVPQNLSASRPQDRQFILSSKKLLLSDSGFYLCAWSVSQKNIQYFGAGTRLSVL.

Note on this clonotype: One end of the junction is discordant with germline, which a read error may explain. The rearrangement uses TRBV5-1 and TRBJ2-5; a weak D match, TRBD1 (6 bases). Germline loops: CDR1 SGHRS, CDR2 YFSETQ. This CDR3 is built from 16 residues. In nucleotides, the CDR3 is TGCGCCAGCAGCTTTACAGGGTTCGGCCAACAAGGGACCCAGTACTTC. Translation gives CASSFTGFGQQGTQYF.

In its sample, this clonotype was seen once. The gene calls are TRBV5-1 and TRBJ2-3; no definite D call. Per germline, CDR1 SGHRS and CDR2 YFSETQ. CDR3 size: 15 residues. The V end was cut by 4 bases, the J end by 4 bases, with 16 bases between. The CDR3 loop is CASSVSPSGPDTQYF. DNA for the CDR3: TGCGCCAGCAGCGTTAGCCCCTCTGGGCCAGATACGCAGTATTTT.

V usage is TRBV20-1 and J usage is TRBJ2-5; D is unclear. The CDR3 loop spans 14 amino acids. CDR1 DFQATT and CDR2 SNEGSKA come from the germline V gene (reference sequence). The V end was cut by 6 bases, the J end by 5 bases, with 19 bases between. The CDR3 sequence: CSAEWALGRETQYF. The DNA of the CDR3 is TGCAGTGCGGAATGGGCTCTCGGACGGGAGACCCAGTACTTC.

This clonotype turned up a few times. The rearrangement uses TRBV7-3 and TRBJ2-3; tentatively, D is TRBD2 (6 bases). The CDR3 has 15 amino acids. CDR1 is SGHTA and CDR2 is FQGTGA in the germline V gene. Trimming took off 5 bases at V and 4 bases at J, with 16 bases between the two ends. The CDR3 DNA reads TGTGCCAGCAGCCCGGGAGTGCCTCGGGCAGATACGCAGTATTTT. It specifies CASSPGVPRADTQYF.

This clonotype showed up many times. The DNA of the CDR3 is TGCAGCGTGACTAGCGGGCTCACAGATACGCAGTATTTT. Translating it yields CSVTSGLTDTQYF. The genes are TRBV29-1 and TRBJ2-3; 10 nucleotides agree with TRBD2. Per germline, CDR1 SQVTM and CDR2 ANQGSEA. CDR3 length: 13 residues. V shed 6 bases, J shed 2 bases, and the junction held 2 bases outside the gene matches.

This clonotype came up a few times. The J gene is TRBJ2-5, the V gene TRBV9; TRBD1 is a possible D gene (7 bases). The CDR3 has 15 residues. Germline values: CDR1 SGDLS, CDR2 YYNGEE. V was shortened by 0 bases and J by 4 bases, with 13 bases between the two germline ends. CDR3 in amino acids: CASSVAPGGLETQYF. The CDR3 DNA is TGTGCCAGCAGCGTAGCACCAGGGGGGTTAGAGACCCAGTACTTC.

The chain recombines TRBV18 with TRBJ2-3; possibly TRBD2 for D (7 bases). The CDR3 runs to 16 residues. The germline V and J ends were trimmed by 2 bases and 5 bases, with 17 bases remaining between them. Germline CDR1 and CDR2: KGHSH and LQKENI. The CDR3 DNA is TGTGCCAGCTCACCAGACAGGAACGGGGGGCGAGATACGCAGTATTTT. Translation gives CASSPDRNGGRDTQYF.

This clonotype was observed once. Mismatch with germline at one junction end may stem from a read error. The chain has TRBV28 and TRBJ1-5; 9 positions agree with TRBD1. CDR1 and CDR2 from the germline V gene are MDHEN and SYDVKM. This CDR3 spans 16 amino acids. The CDR3 nucleotides are TGTGCCAGCAGTTTTAGACAGGGGGTTAGCAATCAGCTCCAGCATTTT. This translates into CASSFRQGVSNQLQHF.

This clonotype was detected a few times. V usage is TRBV6-5 and J usage is TRBJ2-1; TRBD1 agrees at 7 bases. The V and J ends lost 4 bases and 0 bases, in that order; junction bases with no gene match: 3. The V gene's germline CDR1 is MNHEY and CDR2 SVGAGI. The CDR3 extends over 15 amino acids. The CDR3 reads CASSWAGGSYNEQFF. CDR3 nucleotides: TGTGCCAGCAGTTGGGCAGGGGGCTCCTACAATGAGCAGTTCTTC.

The table lists this clonotype with many counts. CDR3 DNA sequence: TGTGCCAGCAAGAAGAGGGGACAGATTTATGGCTACACCTTC. Its protein product is CASKKRGQIYGYTF. The V gene is TRBV6-1, the J gene TRBJ1-2, with 7 bases fitting TRBD1. This CDR3 is 14 amino acids long. Unmatched junction bases numbered 10, after V lost 7 bases and J lost 5 bases. CDR1 and CDR2 from the germline V gene are MNHNS and SASEGT.

The rearrangement links TRBV20-1 to TRBJ2-3, with 7 bases that match TRBD2. The germline V gene encodes CDR1 DFQATT and CDR2 SNEGSKA (reference sequence). CDR3 length: 17 residues. Trimming removed 6 bases from V and 2 bases from J; junction bases left unmatched: 17. The DNA for the CDR3 is TGCAGTGCCCCGGGGGTGGGAGTAGCGGGCCTCACAGATACGCAGTATTTT. This encodes CSAPGVGVAGLTDTQYF.

The chain carries TRBV6-1 and TRBJ2-1; the D gene is possibly TRBD1 (5 bases). There are 13 residues in the CDR3. Germline CDR1 reads MNHNS; CDR2 reads SASEGT. The V end was cut by 8 bases, the J end by 5 bases, with 13 bases between. CDR3 coding DNA: TGTGCCAGCGATACAGGATCTCACAATGAGCAGTTCTTC. Translated, it gives CASDTGSHNEQFF.

A word on this clonotype: A much bigger clone sits one base away, suggesting this may be a read error. This sequence joins TRBV20-1 and TRBJ2-1; D is unresolved. The CDR3 runs to 10 residues. Trimming took off 5 bases at V and 13 bases at J, with 12 bases between the two ends. Looked up from germline, CDR1 is DFQATT and CDR2 is SNEGSKA (reference sequence). CDR3 protein: CSAAQETQFF. In DNA, the CDR3 is TGCAGTGCTGCCCAAGAGACCCAGTTCTTC.